The rows below give T cell receptor beta chains drawn from one sample of a study of blood T cell repertoires in COVID-19. Measured with immunoSEQ multiplex PCR; TCRdb has only the in-frame clones, and not every one. The sample has around 270,000 clones; approximately 85% are singletons. The sample comprised PBMCs or T cells enriched from blood (not recorded which). These receptors came from a woman in her twenties or thirties who had recovered from COVID-19. Each CDR3 is given without its conserved first and last residue.

V gene	CDR3 protein
TRBV7-8	ASSLSTSSGNTIY
TRBV3-1/TRBV3-2	ASSPGTSAPITQY
TRBV9	ASTLGTLQETQY
TRBV25-1	ASSTGVMGTDTQY
TRBV9	ASSRQGAIGELF
TRBV6-6	ASSPAPGGGGLAGGNEQF
TRBV19	ASSMREWYNEQF
TRBV18	ASSRYRDSGVEQY
TRBV28	ASRGQGVENIQY
TRBV5-1	ASSLMGGPTYNEQF
TRBV12-3/TRBV12-4	ASSLGQPLPQH
TRBV30	AWTGQVNTEAF
TRBV5-1	ASRFGGAYEQY
TRBV18	ASSPIGTSAREQY
TRBV25-1	ASSKGEGILEKLF
TRBV29-1	STWDRDTEAF
TRBV3-1/TRBV3-2	ASSDRAEQY
TRBV3-1/TRBV3-2	ASSQEAGARSPLH
TRBV14	ASSQDTLFYEQY
TRBV28	ASLDRGAGTKTQY
TRBV5-4	ASSLSRANTEAF
TRBV15	ATSNRQGIEETQY
TRBV19	ASRVPLGTSGGNEQF
TRBV28	ASSNLEGQGFSYEQY
TRBV5-1	ASSREQGYGYT
TRBV6-4	ASSAQENQPQH
TRBV28	ASGGTGEISKNIQY
TRBV30	AWSVGQGIHEQY
TRBV27	ASSRDPPGQGVLVGTDTQY
TRBV20-1	SAAEDTQY
TRBV10-3	AISNTGVEQY
TRBV27	ASSLRGLNTEAF
TRBV28	ASSSPRVRQETQY
TRBV5-5	ASSPRDSYGYT
TRBV6-4	ASSVTGYNEQF
TRBV28	ASSLKGLEGRTQY
TRBV5-1	ASGTGLNTEAF
TRBV6-5	ASSSTPPEAF
TRBV18	ASSQGANYGYT
TRBV5-4	ASSGGGNQPQH
TRBV2	ASSAGQGSYEQY
TRBV2	ASSDTGEAF
TRBV28	AIRGGYKNIQY
TRBV7-9	ASSLGRTGSGNEQF
TRBV6-5	ASSPGGAGNNEQF